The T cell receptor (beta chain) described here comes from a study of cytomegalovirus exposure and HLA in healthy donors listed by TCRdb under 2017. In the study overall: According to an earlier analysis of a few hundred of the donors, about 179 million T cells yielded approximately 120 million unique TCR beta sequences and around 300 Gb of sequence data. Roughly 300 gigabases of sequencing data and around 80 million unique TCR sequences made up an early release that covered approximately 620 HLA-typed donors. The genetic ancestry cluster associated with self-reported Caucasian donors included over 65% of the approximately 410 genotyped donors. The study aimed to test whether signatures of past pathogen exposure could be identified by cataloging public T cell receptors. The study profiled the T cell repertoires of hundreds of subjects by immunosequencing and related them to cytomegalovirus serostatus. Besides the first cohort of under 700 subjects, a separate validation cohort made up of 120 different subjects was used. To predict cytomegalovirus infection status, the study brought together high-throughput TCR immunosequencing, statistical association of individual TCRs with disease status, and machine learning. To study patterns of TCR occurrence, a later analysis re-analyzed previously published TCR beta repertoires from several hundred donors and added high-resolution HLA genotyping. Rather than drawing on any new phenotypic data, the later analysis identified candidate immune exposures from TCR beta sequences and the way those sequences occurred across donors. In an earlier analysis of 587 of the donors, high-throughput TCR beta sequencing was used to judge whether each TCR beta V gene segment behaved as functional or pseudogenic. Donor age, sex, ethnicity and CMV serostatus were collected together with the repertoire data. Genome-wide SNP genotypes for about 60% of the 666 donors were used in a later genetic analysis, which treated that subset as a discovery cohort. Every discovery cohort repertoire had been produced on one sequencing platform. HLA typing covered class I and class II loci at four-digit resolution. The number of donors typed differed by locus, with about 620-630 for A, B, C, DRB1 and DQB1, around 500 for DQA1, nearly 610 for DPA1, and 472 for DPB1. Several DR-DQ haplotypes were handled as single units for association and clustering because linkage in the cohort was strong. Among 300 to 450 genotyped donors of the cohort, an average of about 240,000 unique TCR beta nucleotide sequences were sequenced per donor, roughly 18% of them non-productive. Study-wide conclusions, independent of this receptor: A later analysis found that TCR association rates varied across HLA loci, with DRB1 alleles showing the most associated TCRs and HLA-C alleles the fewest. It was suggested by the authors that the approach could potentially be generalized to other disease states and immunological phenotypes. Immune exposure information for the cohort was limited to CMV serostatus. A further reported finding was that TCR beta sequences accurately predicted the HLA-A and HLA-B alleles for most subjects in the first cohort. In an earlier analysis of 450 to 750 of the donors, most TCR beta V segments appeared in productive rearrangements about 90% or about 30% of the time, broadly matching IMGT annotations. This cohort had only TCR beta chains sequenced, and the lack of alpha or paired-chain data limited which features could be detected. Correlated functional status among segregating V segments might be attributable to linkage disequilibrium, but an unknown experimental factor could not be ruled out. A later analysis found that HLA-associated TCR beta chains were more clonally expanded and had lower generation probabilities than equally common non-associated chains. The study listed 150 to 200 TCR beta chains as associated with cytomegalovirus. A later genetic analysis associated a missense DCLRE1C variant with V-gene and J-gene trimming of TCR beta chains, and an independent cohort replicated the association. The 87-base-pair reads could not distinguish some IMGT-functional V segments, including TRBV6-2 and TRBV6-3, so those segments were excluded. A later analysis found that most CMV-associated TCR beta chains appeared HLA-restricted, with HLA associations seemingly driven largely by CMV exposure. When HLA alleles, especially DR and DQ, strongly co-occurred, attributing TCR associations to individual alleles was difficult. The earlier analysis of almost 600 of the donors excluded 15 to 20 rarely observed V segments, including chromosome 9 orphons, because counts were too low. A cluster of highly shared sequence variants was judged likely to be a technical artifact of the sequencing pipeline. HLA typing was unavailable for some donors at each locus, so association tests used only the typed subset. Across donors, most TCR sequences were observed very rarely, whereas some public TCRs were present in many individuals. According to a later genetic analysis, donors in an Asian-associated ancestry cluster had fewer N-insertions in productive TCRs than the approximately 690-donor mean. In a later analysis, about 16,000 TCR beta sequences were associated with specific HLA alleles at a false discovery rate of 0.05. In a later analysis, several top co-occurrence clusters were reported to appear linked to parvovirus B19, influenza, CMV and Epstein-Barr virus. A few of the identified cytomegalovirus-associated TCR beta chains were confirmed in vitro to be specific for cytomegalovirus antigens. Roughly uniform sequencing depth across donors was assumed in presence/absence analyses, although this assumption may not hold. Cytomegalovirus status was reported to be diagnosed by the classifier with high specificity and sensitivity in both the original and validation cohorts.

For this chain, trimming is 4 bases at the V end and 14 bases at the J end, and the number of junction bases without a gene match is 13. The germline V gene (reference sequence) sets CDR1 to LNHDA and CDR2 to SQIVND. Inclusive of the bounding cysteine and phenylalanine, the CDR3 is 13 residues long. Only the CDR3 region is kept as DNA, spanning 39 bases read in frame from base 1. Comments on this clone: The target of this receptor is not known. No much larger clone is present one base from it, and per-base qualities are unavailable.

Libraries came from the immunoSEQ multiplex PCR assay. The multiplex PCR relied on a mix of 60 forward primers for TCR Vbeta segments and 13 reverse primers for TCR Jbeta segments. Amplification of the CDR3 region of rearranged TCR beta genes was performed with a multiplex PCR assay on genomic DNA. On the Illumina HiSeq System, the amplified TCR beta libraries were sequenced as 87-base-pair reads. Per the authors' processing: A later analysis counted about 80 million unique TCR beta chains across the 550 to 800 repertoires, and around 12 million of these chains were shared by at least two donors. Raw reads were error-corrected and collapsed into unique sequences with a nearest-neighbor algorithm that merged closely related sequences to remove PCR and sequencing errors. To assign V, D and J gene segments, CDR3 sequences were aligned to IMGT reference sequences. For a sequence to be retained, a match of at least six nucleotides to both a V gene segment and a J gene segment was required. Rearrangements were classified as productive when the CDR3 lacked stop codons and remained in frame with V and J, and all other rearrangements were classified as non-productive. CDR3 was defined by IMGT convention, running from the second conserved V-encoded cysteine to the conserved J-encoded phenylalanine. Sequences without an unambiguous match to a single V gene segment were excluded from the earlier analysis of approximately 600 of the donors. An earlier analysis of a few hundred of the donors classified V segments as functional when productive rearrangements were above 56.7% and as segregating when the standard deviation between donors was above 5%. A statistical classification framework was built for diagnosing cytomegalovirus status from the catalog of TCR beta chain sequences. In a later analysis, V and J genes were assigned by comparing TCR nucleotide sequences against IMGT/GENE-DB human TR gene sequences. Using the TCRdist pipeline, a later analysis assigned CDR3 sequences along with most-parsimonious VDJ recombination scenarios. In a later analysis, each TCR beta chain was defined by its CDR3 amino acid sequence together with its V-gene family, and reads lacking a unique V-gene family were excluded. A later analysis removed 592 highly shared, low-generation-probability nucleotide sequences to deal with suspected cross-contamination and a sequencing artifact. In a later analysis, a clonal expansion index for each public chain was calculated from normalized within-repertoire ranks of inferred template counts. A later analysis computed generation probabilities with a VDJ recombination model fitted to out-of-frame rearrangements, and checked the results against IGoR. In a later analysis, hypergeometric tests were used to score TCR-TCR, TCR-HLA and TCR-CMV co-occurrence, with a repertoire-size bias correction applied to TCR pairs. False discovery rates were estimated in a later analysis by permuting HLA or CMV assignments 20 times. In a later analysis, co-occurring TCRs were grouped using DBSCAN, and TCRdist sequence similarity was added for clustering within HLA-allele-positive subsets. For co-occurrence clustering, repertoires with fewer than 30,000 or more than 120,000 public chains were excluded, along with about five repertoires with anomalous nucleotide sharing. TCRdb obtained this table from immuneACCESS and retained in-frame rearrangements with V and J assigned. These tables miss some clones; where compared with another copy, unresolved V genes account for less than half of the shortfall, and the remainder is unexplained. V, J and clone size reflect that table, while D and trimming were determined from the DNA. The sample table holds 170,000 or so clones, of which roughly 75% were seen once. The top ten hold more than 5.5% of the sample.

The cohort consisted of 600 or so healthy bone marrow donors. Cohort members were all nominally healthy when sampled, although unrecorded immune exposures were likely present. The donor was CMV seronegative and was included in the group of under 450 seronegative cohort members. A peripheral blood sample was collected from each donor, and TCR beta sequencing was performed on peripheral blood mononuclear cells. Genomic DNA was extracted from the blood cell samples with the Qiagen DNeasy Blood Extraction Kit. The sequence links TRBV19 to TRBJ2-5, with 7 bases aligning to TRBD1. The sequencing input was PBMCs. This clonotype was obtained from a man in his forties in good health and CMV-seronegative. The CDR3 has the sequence CASSRQRGTEPYF. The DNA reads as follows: TGTGCCAGTAGTAGACAAAGAGGGACAGAGCCCTACTTC. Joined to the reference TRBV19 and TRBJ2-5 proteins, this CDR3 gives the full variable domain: DGGITQSPKYLFRKEGQNVTLSCEQNLNHDAMYWYRQDPGQGLRLIYYSQIVNDFQKGDIAEGYSVSREKKESFPLTVTSAQKNPTAFYLCASSRQRGTEPYFGPGTRLLVL.